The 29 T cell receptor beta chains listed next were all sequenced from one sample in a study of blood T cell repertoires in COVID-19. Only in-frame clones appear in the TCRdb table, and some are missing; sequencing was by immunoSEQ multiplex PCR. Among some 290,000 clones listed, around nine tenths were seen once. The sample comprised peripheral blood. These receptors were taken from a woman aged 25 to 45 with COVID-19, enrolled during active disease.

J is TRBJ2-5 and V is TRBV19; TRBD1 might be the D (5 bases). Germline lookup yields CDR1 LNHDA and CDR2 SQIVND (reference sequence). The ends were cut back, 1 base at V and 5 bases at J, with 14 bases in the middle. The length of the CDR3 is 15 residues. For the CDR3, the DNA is TGTGCCAGTAGTATAGGGTTCCTCCCAGGGGAGACCCAGTACTTC. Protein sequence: CASSIGFLPGETQYF.

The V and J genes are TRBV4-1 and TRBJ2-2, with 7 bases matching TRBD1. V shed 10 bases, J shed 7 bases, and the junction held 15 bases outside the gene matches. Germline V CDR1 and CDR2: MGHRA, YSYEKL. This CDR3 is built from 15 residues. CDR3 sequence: CATTSDRVSGGELFF. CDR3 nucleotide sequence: TGCGCCACCACATCCGACAGGGTGTCGGGCGGGGAGCTGTTTTTT.

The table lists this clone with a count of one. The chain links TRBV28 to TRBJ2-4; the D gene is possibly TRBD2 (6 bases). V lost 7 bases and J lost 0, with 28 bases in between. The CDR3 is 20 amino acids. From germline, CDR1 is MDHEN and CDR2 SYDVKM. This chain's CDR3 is CASTDSKIPWRGLAKNIQYF. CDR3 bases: TGTGCCAGCACGGATAGCAAGATCCCGTGGCGGGGACTAGCCAAAAACATTCAGTACTTC.

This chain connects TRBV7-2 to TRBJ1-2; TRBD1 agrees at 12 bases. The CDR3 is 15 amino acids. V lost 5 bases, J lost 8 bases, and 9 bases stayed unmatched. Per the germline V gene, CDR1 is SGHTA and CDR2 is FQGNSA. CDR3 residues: CASSAPGQGAWGYTF. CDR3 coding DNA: TGTGCCAGCAGCGCCCCGGGACAGGGGGCTTGGGGCTACACCTTC.

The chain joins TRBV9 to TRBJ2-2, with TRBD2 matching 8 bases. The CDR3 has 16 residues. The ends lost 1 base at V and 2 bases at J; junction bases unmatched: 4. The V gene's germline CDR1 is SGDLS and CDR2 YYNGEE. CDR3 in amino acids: CASSVKSGSNTGELFF. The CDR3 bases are TGTGCCAGCAGCGTAAAAAGCGGGAGTAACACCGGGGAGCTGTTTTTT.

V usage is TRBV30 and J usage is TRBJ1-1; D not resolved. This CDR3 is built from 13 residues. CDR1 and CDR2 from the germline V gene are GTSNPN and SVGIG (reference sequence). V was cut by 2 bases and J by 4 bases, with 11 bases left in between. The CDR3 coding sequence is TGTGCCTGGAGTTTGTCAGAAAGCACTGAAGCTTTCTTT. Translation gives CAWSLSESTEAFF.

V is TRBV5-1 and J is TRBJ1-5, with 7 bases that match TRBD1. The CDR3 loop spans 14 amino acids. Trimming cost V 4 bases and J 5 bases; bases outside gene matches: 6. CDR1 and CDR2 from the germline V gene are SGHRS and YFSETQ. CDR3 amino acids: CASSPGQPHQPQHF. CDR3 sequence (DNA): TGCGCCAGCAGCCCGGGACAGCCCCATCAGCCCCAGCATTTT.

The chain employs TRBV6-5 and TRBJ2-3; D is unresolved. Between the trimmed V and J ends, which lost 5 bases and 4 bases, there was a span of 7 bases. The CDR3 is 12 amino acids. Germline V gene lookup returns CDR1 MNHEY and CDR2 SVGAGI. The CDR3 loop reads CASSPPSDTQYF. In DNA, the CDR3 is TGTGCCAGCAGTCCCCCTTCAGATACGCAGTATTTT.

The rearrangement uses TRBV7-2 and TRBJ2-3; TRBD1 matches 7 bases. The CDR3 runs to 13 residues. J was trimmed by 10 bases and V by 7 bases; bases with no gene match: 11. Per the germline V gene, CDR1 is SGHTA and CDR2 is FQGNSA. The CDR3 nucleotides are TGTGCCAGCAACACAGGGGTAGGCCTATCGCAGTATTTT. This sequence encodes CASNTGVGLSQYF. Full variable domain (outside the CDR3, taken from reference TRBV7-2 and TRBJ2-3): GAGVSQSPSNKVTEKGKDVELRCDPISGHTALYWYRQSLGQGLEFLIYFQGNSAPDKSGLPSDRFSAERTGGSVSTLTIQRTQQEDSAVYLCASNTGVGLSQYFGPGTRLTVL.

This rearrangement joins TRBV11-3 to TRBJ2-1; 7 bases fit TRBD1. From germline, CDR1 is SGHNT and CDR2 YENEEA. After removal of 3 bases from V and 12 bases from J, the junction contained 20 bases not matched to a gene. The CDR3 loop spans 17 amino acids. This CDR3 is CASSFSLLRGPLDVQFF. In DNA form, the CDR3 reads TGTGCCAGCAGCTTCAGCCTATTGAGGGGGCCGCTTGATGTGCAGTTCTTC.

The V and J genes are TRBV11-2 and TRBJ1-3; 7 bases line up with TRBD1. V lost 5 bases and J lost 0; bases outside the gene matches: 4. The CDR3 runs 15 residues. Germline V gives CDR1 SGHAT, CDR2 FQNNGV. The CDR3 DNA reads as TGTGCCAGCAGCCAGGGGGTGAACTCTGGAAACACCATATATTTT. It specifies CASSQGVNSGNTIYF. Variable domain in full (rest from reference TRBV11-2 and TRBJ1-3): EAGVAQSPRYKIIEKRQSVAFWCNPISGHATLYWYQQILGQGPKLLIQFQNNGVVDDSQLPKDRFSAERLKGVDSTLKIQPAKLEDSAVYLCASSQGVNSGNTIYFGEGSWLTVV.

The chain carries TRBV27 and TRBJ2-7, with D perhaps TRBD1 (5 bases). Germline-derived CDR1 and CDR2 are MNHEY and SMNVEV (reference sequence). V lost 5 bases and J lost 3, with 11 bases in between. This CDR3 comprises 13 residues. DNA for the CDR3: TGTGCCAGCAGTAGCTCCCAGGGCTACGAGCAGTACTTC. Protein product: CASSSSQGYEQYF.

The CDR3: CASTLLPGQGTDTQYF. In DNA form, the CDR3 reads TGTGCCAGCACCCTACTGCCGGGACAGGGCACAGATACGCAGTATTTT. The rearrangement joins TRBV28 to TRBJ2-3; 8 bases match TRBD1. This CDR3 is built from 16 residues. CDR1 is MDHEN, CDR2 SYDVKM, per germline. The junction had 10 bases not matched to a gene; V was cut back by 7 bases and J by 1 base. The variable domain in full, completed from reference TRBV28 and TRBJ2-3, reads DVKVTQSSRYLVKRTGEKVFLECVQDMDHENMFWYRQDPGLGLRLIYFSYDVKMKEKGDIPEGYSVSREKKERFSLILESASTNQTSMYLCASTLLPGQGTDTQYFGPGTRLTVL.

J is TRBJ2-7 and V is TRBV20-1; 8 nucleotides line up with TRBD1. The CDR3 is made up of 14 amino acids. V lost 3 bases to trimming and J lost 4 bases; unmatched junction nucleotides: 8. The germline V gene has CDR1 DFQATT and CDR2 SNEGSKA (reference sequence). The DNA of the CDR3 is TGCAGTGCTAGTTCCCCAGGGGGCCTTTACGAGCAGTACTTC. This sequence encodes CSASSPGGLYEQYF.

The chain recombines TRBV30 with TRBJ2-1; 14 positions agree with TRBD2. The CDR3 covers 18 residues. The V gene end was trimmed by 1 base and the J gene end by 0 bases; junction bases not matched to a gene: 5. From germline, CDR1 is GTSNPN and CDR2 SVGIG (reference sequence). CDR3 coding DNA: TGTGCCTGGAGTGGGGGACTAGCGGGAGAGAGCTCCTACAATGAGCAGTTCTTC. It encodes CAWSGGLAGESSYNEQFF. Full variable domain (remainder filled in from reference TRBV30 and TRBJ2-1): SQTIHQWPATLVQPVGSPLSLECTVEGTSNPNLYWYRQAAGRGLQLLFYSVGIGQISSEVPQNLSASRPQDRQFILSSKKLLLSDSGFYLCAWSGGLAGESSYNEQFFGPGTRLTVL.

The CDR3 sequence: CASSPTDSSYGYTF. In DNA form, the CDR3 reads TGTGCCAGCTCACCAACCGACAGCTCCTATGGCTACACCTTC. This chain uses TRBV18 with TRBJ1-2; tentative D call: TRBD1 (5 bases). Germline V CDR1 and CDR2: KGHSH, LQKENI. V was shortened by 2 bases and J by 4 bases, with 11 bases between the two germline ends. The CDR3 consists of 14 residues.

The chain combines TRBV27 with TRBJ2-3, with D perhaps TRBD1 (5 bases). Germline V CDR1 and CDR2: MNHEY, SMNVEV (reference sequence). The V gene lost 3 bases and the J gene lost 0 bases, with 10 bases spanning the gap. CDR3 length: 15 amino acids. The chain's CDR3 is CASSLQTDSTDTQYF. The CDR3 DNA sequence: TGTGCCAGCAGTTTGCAGACAGATAGCACAGATACGCAGTATTTT.

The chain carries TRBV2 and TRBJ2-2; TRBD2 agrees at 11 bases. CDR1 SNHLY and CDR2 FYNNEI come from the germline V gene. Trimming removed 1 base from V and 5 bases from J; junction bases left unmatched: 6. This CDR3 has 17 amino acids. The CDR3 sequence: CASSEVGTSGLTGELFF. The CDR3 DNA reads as TGTGCCAGCAGTGAAGTAGGGACTAGCGGCTTAACCGGGGAGCTGTTTTTT.

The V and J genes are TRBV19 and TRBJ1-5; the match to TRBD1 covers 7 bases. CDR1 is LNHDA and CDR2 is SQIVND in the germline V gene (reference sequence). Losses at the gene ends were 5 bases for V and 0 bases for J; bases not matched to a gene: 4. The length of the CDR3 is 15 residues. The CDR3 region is CASSRGQASNQPQHF. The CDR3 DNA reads TGTGCCAGTAGTCGAGGACAGGCTAGCAATCAGCCCCAGCATTTT.

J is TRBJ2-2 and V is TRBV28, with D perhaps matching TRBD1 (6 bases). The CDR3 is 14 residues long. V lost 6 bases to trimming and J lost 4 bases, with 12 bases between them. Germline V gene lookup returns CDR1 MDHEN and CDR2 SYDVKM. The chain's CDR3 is CASSYSTGTGELFF. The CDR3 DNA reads TGTGCCAGCAGCTATTCGACAGGCACCGGGGAGCTGTTTTTT.

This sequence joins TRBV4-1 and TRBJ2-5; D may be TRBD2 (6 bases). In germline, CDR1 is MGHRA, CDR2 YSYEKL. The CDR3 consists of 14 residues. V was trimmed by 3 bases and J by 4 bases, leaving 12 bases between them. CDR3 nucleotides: TGCGCCAGCAGCCAGACCCCCGGGGGAGAGACCCAGTACTTC. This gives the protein CASSQTPGGETQYF.

CDR3 sequence reads: CASSLSGGFALAFF. CDR3 coding DNA: TGTGCCAGCAGTTTATCAGGCGGGTTTGCATTGGCTTTCTTT. This chain links TRBV28 with TRBJ1-1; D is ambiguous. This CDR3 is built from 14 residues. Trimming cost V 1 base and J 11 bases, with 17 bases left between them. Germline-derived CDR1 and CDR2 are MDHEN and SYDVKM.

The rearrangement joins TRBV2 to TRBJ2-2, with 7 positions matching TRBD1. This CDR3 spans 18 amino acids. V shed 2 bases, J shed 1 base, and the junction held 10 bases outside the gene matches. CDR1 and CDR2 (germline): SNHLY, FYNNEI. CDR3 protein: CASSEYPGTDWNTGELFF. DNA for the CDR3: TGTGCCAGCAGTGAATACCCTGGGACAGACTGGAACACCGGGGAGCTGTTTTTT.

The CDR3 here is CASSSRTGGNTEAFF. The CDR3 DNA is TGTGCCAGCAGCTCGCGGACAGGGGGGAACACTGAAGCTTTCTTT. The V call is TRBV7-6, the J call TRBJ1-1, with TRBD1 identical over 10 bases. V was clipped by 4 bases and J by 1 base; unmatched bases: 3. Germline V lookup: CDR1 SGHVS, CDR2 FNYEAQ. The CDR3 extends over 15 amino acids.

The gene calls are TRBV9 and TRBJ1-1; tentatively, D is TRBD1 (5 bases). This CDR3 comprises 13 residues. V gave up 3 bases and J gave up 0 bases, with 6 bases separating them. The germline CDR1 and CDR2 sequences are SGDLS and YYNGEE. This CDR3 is CASSGQMNTEAFF. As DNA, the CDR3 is TGTGCCAGCAGCGGACAGATGAACACTGAAGCTTTCTTT.

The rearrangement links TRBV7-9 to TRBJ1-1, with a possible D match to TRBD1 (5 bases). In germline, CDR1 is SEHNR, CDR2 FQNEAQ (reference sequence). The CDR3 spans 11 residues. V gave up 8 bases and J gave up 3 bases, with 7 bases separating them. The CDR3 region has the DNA TGTGCCAGCGAAGGGGACACTGAAGCTTTCTTT. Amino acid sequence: CASEGDTEAFF.

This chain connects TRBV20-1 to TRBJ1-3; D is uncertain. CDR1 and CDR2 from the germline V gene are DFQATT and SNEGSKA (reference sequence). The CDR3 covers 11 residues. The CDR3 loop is CSLISGNTIYF. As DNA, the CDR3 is TGCAGCCTTATCTCTGGAAACACCATATATTTT.

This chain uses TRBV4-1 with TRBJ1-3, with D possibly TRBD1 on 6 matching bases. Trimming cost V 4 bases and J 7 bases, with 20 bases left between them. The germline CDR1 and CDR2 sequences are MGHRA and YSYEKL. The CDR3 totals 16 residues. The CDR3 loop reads CASSPGPGAEGNTIYF. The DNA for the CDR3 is TGCGCCAGCAGCCCCGGCCCAGGGGCAGAGGGTAACACCATATATTTT.

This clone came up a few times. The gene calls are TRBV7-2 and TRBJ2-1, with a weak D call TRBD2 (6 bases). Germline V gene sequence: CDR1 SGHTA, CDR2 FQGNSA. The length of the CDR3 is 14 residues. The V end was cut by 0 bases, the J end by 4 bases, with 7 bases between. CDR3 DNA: TGTGCCAGCAGCTTAGCGGGAGGATACAATGAGCAGTTCTTC. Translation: CASSLAGGYNEQFF. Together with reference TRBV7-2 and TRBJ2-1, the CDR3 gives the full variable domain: GAGVSQSPSNKVTEKGKDVELRCDPISGHTALYWYRQSLGQGLEFLIYFQGNSAPDKSGLPSDRFSAERTGGSVSTLTIQRTQQEDSAVYLCASSLAGGYNEQFFGPGTRLTVL.